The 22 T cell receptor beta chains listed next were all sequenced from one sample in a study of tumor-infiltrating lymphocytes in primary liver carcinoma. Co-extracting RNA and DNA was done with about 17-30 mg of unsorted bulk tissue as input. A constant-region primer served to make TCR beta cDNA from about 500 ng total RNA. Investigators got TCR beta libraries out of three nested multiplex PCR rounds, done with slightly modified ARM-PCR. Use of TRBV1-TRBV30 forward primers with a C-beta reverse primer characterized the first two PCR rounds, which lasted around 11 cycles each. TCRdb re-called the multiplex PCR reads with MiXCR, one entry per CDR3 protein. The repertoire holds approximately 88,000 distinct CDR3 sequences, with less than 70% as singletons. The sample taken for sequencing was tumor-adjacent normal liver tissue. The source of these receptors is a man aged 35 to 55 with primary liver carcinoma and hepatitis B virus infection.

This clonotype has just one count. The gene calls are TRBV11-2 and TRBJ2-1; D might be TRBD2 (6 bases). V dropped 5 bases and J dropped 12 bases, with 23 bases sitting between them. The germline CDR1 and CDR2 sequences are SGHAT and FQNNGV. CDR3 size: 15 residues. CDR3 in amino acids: CASSMLVGSGDGQFF. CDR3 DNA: TGTGCCAGCAGCATGTTAGTGGGGTCGGGGGATGGGCAGTTCTTC.

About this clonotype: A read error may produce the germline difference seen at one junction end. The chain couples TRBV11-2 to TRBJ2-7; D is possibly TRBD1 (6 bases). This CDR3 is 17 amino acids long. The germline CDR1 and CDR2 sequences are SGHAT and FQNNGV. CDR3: CASSLDSGTPCSYGQYF. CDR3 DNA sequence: TGTGCCAGCAGCTTAGACTCCGGGACACCCTGCTCCTACGGGCAGTACTTC.

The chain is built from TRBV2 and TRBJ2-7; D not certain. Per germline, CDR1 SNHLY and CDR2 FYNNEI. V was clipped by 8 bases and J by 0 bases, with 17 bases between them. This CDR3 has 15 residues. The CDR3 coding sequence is TGTGCCAGCTTGGTCGAGGTAGTGGGCTCCTACGAGCAGTACTTC. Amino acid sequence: CASLVEVVGSYEQYF.

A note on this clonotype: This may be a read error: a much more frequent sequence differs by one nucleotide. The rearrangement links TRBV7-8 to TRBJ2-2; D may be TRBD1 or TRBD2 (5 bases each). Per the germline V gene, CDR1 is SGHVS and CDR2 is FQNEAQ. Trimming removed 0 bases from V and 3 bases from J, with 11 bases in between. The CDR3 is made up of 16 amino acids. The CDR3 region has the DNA TGTGCCAGCAGCTTAGCCGCACGGGGCTACACCGGGGAGCTGTTTTTT. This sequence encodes CASSLAARGYTGELFF.

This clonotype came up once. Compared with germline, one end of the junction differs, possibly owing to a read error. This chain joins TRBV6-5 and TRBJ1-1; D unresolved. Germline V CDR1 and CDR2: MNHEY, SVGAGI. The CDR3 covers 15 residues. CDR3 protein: CASSHLGRENTEAFF. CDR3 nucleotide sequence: TGTGCCAGCAGTCACCTCGGGAGAGAGAACACTGAGGCTTTCTTT.

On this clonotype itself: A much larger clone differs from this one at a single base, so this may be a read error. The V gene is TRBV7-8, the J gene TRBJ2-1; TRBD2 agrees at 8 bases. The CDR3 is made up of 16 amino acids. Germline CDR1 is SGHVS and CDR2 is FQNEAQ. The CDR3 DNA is TGTGTCAGCAGCCGAACTAGCGGACTCACTGTGGGTGAGCAGTTCTTC. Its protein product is CVSSRTSGLTVGEQFF.

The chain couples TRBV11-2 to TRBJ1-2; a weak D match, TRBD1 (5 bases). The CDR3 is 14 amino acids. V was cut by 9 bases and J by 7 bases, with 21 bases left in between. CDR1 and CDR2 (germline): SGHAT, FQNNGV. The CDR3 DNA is TGTGCCAGTATCTTATCGTCGGACATGCGTGGCTACACCTTC. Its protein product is CASILSSDMRGYTF.

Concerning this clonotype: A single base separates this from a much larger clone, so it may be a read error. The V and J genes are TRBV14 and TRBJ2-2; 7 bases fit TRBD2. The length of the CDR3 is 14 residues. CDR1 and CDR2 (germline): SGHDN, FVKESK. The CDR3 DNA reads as TGTGCCAGCAGCCAAGTAACGGGAGGCGGGGAGCCGTTTTTT. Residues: CASSQVTGGGEPFF. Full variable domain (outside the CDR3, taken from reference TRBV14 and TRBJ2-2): EAGVTQFPSHSVIEKGQTVTLRCDPISGHDNLYWYRRVMGKEIKFLLHFVKESKQDESGMPNNRFLAERTGGTYSTLKVQPAELEDSGVYFCASSQVTGGGEPFFGEGSRLTVL.

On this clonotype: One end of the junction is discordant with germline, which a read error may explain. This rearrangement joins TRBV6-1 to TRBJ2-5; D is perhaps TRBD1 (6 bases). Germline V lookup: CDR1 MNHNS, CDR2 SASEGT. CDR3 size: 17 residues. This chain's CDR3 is CASSGALGRGVQEIQYF. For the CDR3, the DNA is TGTGCCAGCAGTGGAGCGCTCGGCAGGGGCGTCCAAGAGATCCAGTACTTC.

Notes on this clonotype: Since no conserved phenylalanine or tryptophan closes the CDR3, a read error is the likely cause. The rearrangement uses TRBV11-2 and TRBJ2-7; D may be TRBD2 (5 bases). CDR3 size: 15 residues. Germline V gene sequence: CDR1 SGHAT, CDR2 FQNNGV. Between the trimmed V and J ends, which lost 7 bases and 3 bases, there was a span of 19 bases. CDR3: CASTPLEAAHYEQYL. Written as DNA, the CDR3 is TGTGCCAGCACTCCCTTGGAAGCGGCCCACTACGAGCAGTACCTC.

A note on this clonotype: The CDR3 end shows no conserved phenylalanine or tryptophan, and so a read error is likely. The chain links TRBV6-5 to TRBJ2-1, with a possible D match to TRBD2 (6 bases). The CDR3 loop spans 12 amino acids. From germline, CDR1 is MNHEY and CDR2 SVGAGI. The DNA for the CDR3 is TGTGCCAGCCGGGACTCCTTCAATGAGCAGTTCATC. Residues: CASRDSFNEQFI.

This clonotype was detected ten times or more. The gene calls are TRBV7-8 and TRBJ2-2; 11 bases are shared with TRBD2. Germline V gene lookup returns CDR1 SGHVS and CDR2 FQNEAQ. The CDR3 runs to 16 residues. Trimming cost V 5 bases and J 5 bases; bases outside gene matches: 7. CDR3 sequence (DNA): TGTGCCAGCAGCCCCCGTCTAGCGGGAGGAACCGGGGAGCTGTTTTTT. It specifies CASSPRLAGGTGELFF.

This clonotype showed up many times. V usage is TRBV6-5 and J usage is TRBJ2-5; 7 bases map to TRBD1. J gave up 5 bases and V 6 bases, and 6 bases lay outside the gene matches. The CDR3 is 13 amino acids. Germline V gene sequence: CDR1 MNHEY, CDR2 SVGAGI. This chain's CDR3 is CASRTGAKETQYF. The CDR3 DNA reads TGTGCCAGCAGAACAGGGGCTAAGGAGACCCAGTACTTC.

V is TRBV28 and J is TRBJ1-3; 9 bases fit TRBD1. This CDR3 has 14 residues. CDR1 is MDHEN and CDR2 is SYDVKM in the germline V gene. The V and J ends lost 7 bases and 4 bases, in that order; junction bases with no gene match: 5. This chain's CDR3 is CASTSGQGGNTIYF. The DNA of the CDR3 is TGTGCCAGCACTTCTGGACAGGGGGGAAACACCATATATTTT.

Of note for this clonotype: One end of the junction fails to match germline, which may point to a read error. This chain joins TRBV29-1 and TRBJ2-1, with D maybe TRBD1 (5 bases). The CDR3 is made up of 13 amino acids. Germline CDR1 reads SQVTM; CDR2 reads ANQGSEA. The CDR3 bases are TGCATCGTTCACTGGACATCATACAATGAGCAGTTCTTC. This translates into CIVHWTSYNEQFF.

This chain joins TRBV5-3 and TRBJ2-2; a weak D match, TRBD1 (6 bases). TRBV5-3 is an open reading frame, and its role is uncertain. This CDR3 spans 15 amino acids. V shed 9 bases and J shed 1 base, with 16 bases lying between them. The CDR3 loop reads CATNRDPQNTGELFF. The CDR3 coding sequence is TGTGCCACTAACAGGGACCCTCAGAACACCGGGGAGCTGTTTTTT.

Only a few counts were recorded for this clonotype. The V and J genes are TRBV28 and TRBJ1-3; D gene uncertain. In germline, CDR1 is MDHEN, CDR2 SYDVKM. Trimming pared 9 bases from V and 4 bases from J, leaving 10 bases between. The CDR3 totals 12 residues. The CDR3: CASANAGNTIYF. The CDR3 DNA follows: TGTGCCAGTGCCAATGCGGGAAACACCATATATTTT.

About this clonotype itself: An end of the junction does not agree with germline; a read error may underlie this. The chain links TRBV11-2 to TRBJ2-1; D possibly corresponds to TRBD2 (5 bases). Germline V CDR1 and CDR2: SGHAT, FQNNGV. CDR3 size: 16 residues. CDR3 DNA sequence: TGTGCCAGCAGCCCGCGGTTGGGAAAGGGCTTCTATGAGCGGTTCTTT. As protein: CASSPRLGKGFYERFF. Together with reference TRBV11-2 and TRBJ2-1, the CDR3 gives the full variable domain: EAGVAQSPRYKIIEKRQSVAFWCNPISGHATLYWYQQILGQGPKLLIQFQNNGVVDDSQLPKDRFSAERLKGVDSTLKIQPAKLEDSAVYLCASSPRLGKGFYERFFGPGTRLTVL.

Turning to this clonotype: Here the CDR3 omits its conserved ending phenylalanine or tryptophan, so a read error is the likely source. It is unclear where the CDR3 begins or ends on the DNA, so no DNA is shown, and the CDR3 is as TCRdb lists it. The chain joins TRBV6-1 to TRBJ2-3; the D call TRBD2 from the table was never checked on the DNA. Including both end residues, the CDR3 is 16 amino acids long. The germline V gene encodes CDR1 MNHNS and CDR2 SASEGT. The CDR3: CASRQLAGLTTDTQYS.

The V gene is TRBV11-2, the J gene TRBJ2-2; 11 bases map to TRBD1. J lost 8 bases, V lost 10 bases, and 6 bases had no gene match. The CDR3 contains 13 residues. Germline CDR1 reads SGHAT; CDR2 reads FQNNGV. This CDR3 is CATGQGDIGELFF. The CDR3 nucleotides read TGTGCCACGGGACAGGGGGACATAGGGGAGCTGTTTTTT. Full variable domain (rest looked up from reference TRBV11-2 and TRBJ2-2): EAGVAQSPRYKIIEKRQSVAFWCNPISGHATLYWYQQILGQGPKLLIQFQNNGVVDDSQLPKDRFSAERLKGVDSTLKIQPAKLEDSAVYLCATGQGDIGELFFGEGSRLTVL.

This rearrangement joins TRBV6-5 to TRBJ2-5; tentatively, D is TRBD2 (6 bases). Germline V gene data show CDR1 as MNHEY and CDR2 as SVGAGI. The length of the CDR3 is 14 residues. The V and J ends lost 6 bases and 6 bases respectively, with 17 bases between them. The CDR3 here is CASSLRTNGKTQYF. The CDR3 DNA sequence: TGTGCCAGCAGCCTACGGACTAACGGGAAGACCCAGTACTTC.

The CDR3: CASGVGLAGEVGNEQFF. The CDR3, as DNA: TGTGCCAGCGGCGTGGGACTAGCGGGAGAAGTTGGCAATGAGCAGTTCTTC. This chain links TRBV11-1 with TRBJ2-1, with 14 bases identical to TRBD2. Losses at the gene ends were 8 bases for V and 6 bases for J; bases not matched to a gene: 12. The germline V gene has CDR1 SGHAT and CDR2 FQDESV (reference sequence). This CDR3 region has 17 residues.